This TCR beta chain is drawn from a study of blood T cell repertoires in COVID-19. Study details: Samples came from the United States, Italy and Spain, spanning acute and convalescent COVID-19. In each case, the material was cDNA or gDNA derived from T cells, B-cell-depleted T cells, or PBMCs.

After removal of 1 base from V and 2 bases from J, the junction contained 3 bases not matched to a gene. Germline V CDR1 and CDR2: GTSNPN, SVGIG (reference sequence). This CDR3 region has 14 residues. Original handling: Amplification of reference gene primers was used by the study to estimate nucleated cell counts. TCRdb's table, derived via immunoSEQ multiplex PCR, lists solely in-frame clones and lacks some. The V and J calls and clone size were taken over from that table, and D and trimming were inferred from the DNA. The table has under 300,000 clones, roughly 89% seen once; the top ten hold roughly 2.1%.

The TCR sequence derives from a man between 50 and 59 years old with acute or convalescent COVID-19. The sample was peripheral blood. This sequence joins TRBV30 and TRBJ2-7, with TRBD2 matching over 9 bases. CDR3 sequence reads: CAWSGGGGAYEQYF. The DNA for the CDR3 is TGTGCCTGGAGTGGCGGCGGGGGGGCCTACGAGCAGTACTTC.